These T cell receptor beta chains were read from a single sample in a study of beta chain features in type 1 diabetes. TCRdb keeps only in-frame clones here, not all; method: immunoSEQ multiplex PCR. This sample has more than 550,000 clones; more than 12% occur once, and the top ten carry 0.035% to 0.045%. The sample comprised naive CD4+ T cells from blood. The receptors come from a man between 18 and 35 years old with type 1 diabetes. CDR3s include the opening cysteine and the closing phenylalanine or tryptophan. Each record gives: V gene, clone size, D gene, J gene, CDR3 length, CDR3 DNA, CDR3 protein. The D gene is left open where the match is weak. Expanded clones are given a class, and other clones once, few, many or no size at all.

>TRBV5-1|.|.|TRBJ2-5|13
TGCGCCAGCAGCTTGGACACCCGGGAGACCCAGTACTTC
CASSLDTRETQYF
>TRBV25-1|.|.|TRBJ1-2|13
TGTGCCAGCAGTGAAGGGGGGATCTATGGCTACACCTTC
CASSEGGIYGYTF
>TRBV7-9|.|.|TRBJ2-5|11
TGTGCCAGCACCCCTTTGCAGACCCAGTACTTC
CASTPLQTQYF
>TRBV28|.|.|TRBJ2-3|13
TGTGCCAGCAGTTTGAGTAGCACAGATACGCAGTATTTT
CASSLSSTDTQYF
>TRBV15|.|.|TRBJ2-7|14
TGTGCCACCAGCAGAGAACGGTTCGAGTACGAGCAGTACTTC
CATSRERFEYEQYF
>TRBV30|.|.|TRBJ2-7|13
TGTGCCTGGAGTCTAACAGGAGCTTACGAGCAGTACTTC
CAWSLTGAYEQYF
>TRBV4-1|few|.|TRBJ1-2|15
TGCGCCAGCAGCCAAGATCCCCGGGAGAGGGCTGGCTACACCTTC
CASSQDPRERAGYTF
>TRBV5-4|few|.|TRBJ1-1|13
TGTGCCAGCAGCTTGGAGGAGAACACTGAAGCTTTCTTT
CASSLEENTEAFF
>TRBV27|few|.|TRBJ2-1|19
TGTGCCAGCAGTCCTATCTCCCTCTGGGGGTTGGGGCCACACAATGAGCAGTTCTTC
CASSPISLWGLGPHNEQFF
>TRBV19|.|TRBD2|TRBJ2-1|18
TGTGCCAGTAGCGCCCGCCAGGCTAGCGGGAGTTGGGGCAATGAGCAGTTCTTC
CASSARQASGSWGNEQFF
>TRBV9|few|.|TRBJ2-3|14
TGTGCCAGCAGCGTAGATCTGGACACGGATACGCAGTATTTT
CASSVDLDTDTQYF
>TRBV5-1|.|.|TRBJ2-1|15
TGCGCCAGCAGCTTGGAGGACCCATCCTACAATGAGCAGTTCTTC
CASSLEDPSYNEQFF